A single sample gave rise to the 29 T cell receptor beta chains below, sequenced in a study of T cells in localized non-small cell lung cancer. Produced via immunoSEQ multiplex PCR; TCRdb's table is partial and in-frame only. The sample lists around 25,000 clones, 70% to 90% occurring once. The sample here was peripheral blood, taken before any cancer treatment. These receptors originate from a male donor at least 60 years old with stage II squamous cell lung carcinoma.

The V gene is TRBV30, the J gene TRBJ1-4; 12 bases are a match to TRBD1. The trim removed 1 base at V and 2 bases at J, leaving 2 bases unmatched. Germline V gene lookup returns CDR1 GTSNPN and CDR2 SVGIG (reference sequence). The CDR3 totals 16 residues. The DNA of the CDR3 is TGTGCCTGGAGTGGGGGACAGGGGGCGACTAATGAAAAACTGTTTTTT. Its protein is CAWSGGQGATNEKLFF.

The V gene is TRBV7-8, the J gene TRBJ1-1, with D possibly being TRBD1 (6 bases). Trimming removed 3 bases from V and 5 bases from J, with 13 bases in between. The germline V gene encodes CDR1 SGHVS and CDR2 FQNEAQ. The CDR3 totals 14 residues. The CDR3 DNA reads TGTGCCAGCAGCTTTCTTAACAGGGAGACTGAAGCTTTCTTT. Translating it yields CASSFLNRETEAFF.

This clone appeared a single time. This chain connects TRBV25-1 to TRBJ1-2, with 8 bases matching TRBD1. This CDR3 is 13 amino acids long. Germline V gives CDR1 MGHDK, CDR2 SYGVNS. V shed 8 bases and J 7 bases; nucleotides not matched to a gene: 9. The CDR3 DNA is TGTGCCAGCGGCGGACAGGGTGAAGGTGGCTACACCTTC. It codes for CASGGQGEGGYTF.

The chain recombines TRBV27 with TRBJ1-2; possible D gene TRBD1, 5 bases. The ends were cut back, 5 bases at V and 4 bases at J, with 14 bases in the middle. The germline gives CDR1 MNHEY, CDR2 SMNVEV (reference sequence). CDR3 length equals 14 residues. In nucleotides, the CDR3 is TGTGCCAGCAGTCCGACGGAGGGGCGCTATGGCTACACCTTC. Translating gives CASSPTEGRYGYTF.

V is TRBV5-1 and J is TRBJ2-7; 7 positions match TRBD2. Germline V gene sequence: CDR1 SGHRS, CDR2 YFSETQ. This CDR3 is built from 17 residues. J lost 0 bases, V lost 1 base, and 10 bases had no gene match. CDR3 DNA: TGCGCCAGCAGCTTGTGGCTAGCGGAAAGGAGCTCCTACGAGCAGTACTTC. It codes for CASSLWLAERSSYEQYF.

This sequence joins TRBV11-2 and TRBJ2-3; 7 nucleotides agree with TRBD1. CDR3 length: 16 residues. Germline V gives CDR1 SGHAT, CDR2 FQNNGV. V trimming: 1 base; J trimming: 2 bases; junction bases outside the gene matches: 6. The CDR3 nucleotides read TGTGCCAGCAGCTTAGTTCTAGGGGGCTTCACAGATACGCAGTATTTT. Translating it yields CASSLVLGGFTDTQYF.

J is TRBJ1-4 and V is TRBV7-2; TRBD1 matches at 7 bases. The ends lost 3 bases at V and 8 bases at J; junction bases unmatched: 9. CDR3 length: 15 amino acids. The V gene's germline CDR1 is SGHTA and CDR2 FQGNSA. The CDR3 reads CASSFLFRGREKLFF. The DNA of the CDR3 is TGTGCCAGCAGCTTTTTGTTTAGGGGGCGGGAAAAACTGTTTTTT.

This clone was seen only once. V is TRBV28 and J is TRBJ1-1; maybe TRBD1 (6 bases). The CDR3 length is 15 residues. V shed 9 bases and J shed 1 base, with 18 bases lying between them. Per germline, CDR1 MDHEN and CDR2 SYDVKM. CDR3 DNA sequence: TGTGCCAGTAAGGGGGGGGTTAGTTCGAACACTGAAGCTTTCTTT. Translating gives CASKGGVSSNTEAFF.

This chain uses TRBV5-4 with TRBJ1-6, with 9 bases identical to TRBD1. Germline trimming cut 4 bases from V and 10 bases from J; bases unmatched to any gene: 6. CDR1 is SGHNT, CDR2 YYREEE, per germline (reference sequence). This CDR3 is 14 amino acids long. CDR3 DNA: TGTGCCAGCAGCCTAGACAGGGGGGTATCACCCCTCCACTTT. The encoded protein is CASSLDRGVSPLHF. The whole variable domain, remainder taken from reference TRBV5-4 and TRBJ1-6, is ETGVTQSPTHLIKTRGQQVTLRCSSQSGHNTVSWYQQALGQGPQFIFQYYREEENGRGNFPPRFSGLQFPNYSSELNVNALELDDSALYLCASSLDRGVSPLHFGNGTRLTVT.

V gene TRBV2 combines with J gene TRBJ2-5, with 9 bases fitting TRBD2. CDR3 length equals 17 residues. Trimming removed 2 bases from V and 5 bases from J; junction bases left unmatched: 12. Germline V gene sequence: CDR1 SNHLY, CDR2 FYNNEI. The CDR3 bases are TGTGCCAGCAGTGAAACCCCGGGGCGGGGGGGCCTTGAGACCCAGTACTTC. Translating it yields CASSETPGRGGLETQYF.

The rearrangement joins TRBV7-2 to TRBJ1-2; no definite D call. V was trimmed by 5 bases and J by 0 bases, leaving 10 bases between them. CDR1 and CDR2 (germline): SGHTA, FQGNSA. This CDR3 contains 14 residues. The CDR3 spells CASSREATNYGYTF. Here the CDR3 DNA reads TGTGCCAGCAGCAGGGAGGCAACTAACTATGGCTACACCTTC.

The chain joins TRBV7-8 to TRBJ1-5, with 7 bases fitting TRBD1. V was clipped by 5 bases and J by 4 bases; unmatched bases: 8. There are 15 residues in the CDR3. In germline, CDR1 is SGHVS, CDR2 FQNEAQ. CDR3 DNA sequence: TGTGCCAGCAGCCCCCGGGACAGAATGAATCAGCCCCAGCATTTT. It specifies CASSPRDRMNQPQHF. The variable domain in full, with the rest retrieved from reference TRBV7-8 and TRBJ1-5, is GAGVSQSPRYKVAKRGQDVALRCDPISGHVSLFWYQQALGQGPEFLTYFQNEAQLDKSGLPSDRFFAERPEGSVSTLKIQRTQQEDSAVYLCASSPRDRMNQPQHFGDGTRLSIL.

The genes are TRBV19 and TRBJ2-7; TRBD1 aligns across 7 bases. This CDR3 has 14 residues. V shed 1 base, J shed 7 bases, and the junction held 7 bases outside the gene matches. Germline V gene sequence: CDR1 LNHDA, CDR2 SQIVND (reference sequence). Here the CDR3 DNA reads TGTGCCAGTAGTATAGGGACAGGCACGGGGGAGCAGTACTTC. It specifies CASSIGTGTGEQYF. Full variable domain (rest looked up from reference TRBV19 and TRBJ2-7): DGGITQSPKYLFRKEGQNVTLSCEQNLNHDAMYWYRQDPGQGLRLIYYSQIVNDFQKGDIAEGYSVSREKKESFPLTVTSAQKNPTAFYLCASSIGTGTGEQYFGPGTRLTVT.

This clone was seen only once. The chain is built from TRBV19 and TRBJ1-5; unclear D gene. Germline V gene sequence: CDR1 LNHDA, CDR2 SQIVND (reference sequence). V lost 5 bases, J lost 7 bases, and 6 bases lay in between. CDR3 length: 11 amino acids. The CDR3 is CASSGGQPQHF. The CDR3 nucleotides are TGTGCCAGTAGTGGTGGGCAGCCCCAGCATTTT.

The J gene is TRBJ2-7, the V gene TRBV7-2, with D perhaps being TRBD1 or TRBD2 (5 bases each). This CDR3 is 15 amino acids long. Trimming removed 5 bases at V and 0 bases at J, with 14 bases between. Germline-derived CDR1 and CDR2 are SGHTA and FQGNSA. In DNA, the CDR3 is TGTGCCAGCAGCCCCGGGGCAGGGTTCTCCTACGAGCAGTACTTC. This gives the protein CASSPGAGFSYEQYF.

The chain combines TRBV28 with TRBJ2-7, with D maybe TRBD1 (6 bases). This CDR3 comprises 15 residues. Deletions cut 6 bases from V and 4 bases from J, with 19 bases between. Germline CDR1 reads MDHEN; CDR2 reads SYDVKM. The chain's CDR3 is CASSGPDRPFYEQYF. The DNA for the CDR3 is TGTGCCAGCAGCGGGCCGGACAGACCTTTTTACGAGCAGTACTTC. Looking up the rest from reference TRBV28 and TRBJ2-7 gives the full variable domain: DVKVTQSSRYLVKRTGEKVFLECVQDMDHENMFWYRQDPGLGLRLIYFSYDVKMKEKGDIPEGYSVSREKKERFSLILESASTNQTSMYLCASSGPDRPFYEQYFGPGTRLTVT.

This clone was counted once. The chain has TRBV30 and TRBJ2-7, with D possibly being TRBD1 (5 bases). Germline V gives CDR1 GTSNPN, CDR2 SVGIG (reference sequence). V lost 0 bases to trimming and J lost 6 bases, with 12 bases between them. This CDR3 contains 13 residues. CDR3 sequence (DNA): TGTGCCTGGAGTGTACAGGACATCTCCGAGCAGTACTTC. Translated, it gives CAWSVQDISEQYF.

V usage is TRBV5-1 and J usage is TRBJ2-5; 11 nucleotides match TRBD1. CDR3 size: 16 residues. Germline trimming cut 4 bases from V and 2 bases from J; bases unmatched to any gene: 7. CDR1 is SGHRS and CDR2 is YFSETQ in the germline V gene. CDR3 in DNA: TGCGCCAGCAGCCCGGACGGACAGGGGGCTCAAGAGACCCAGTACTTC. It yields the protein CASSPDGQGAQETQYF.

This clone showed up just a few times. The DNA for the CDR3 is TGCGCCAGCAGCTTGAGAGGGTTTGAGCAGTACTTC. It is translated as CASSLRGFEQYF. V and J are TRBV5-1 and TRBJ2-7, with D possibly being TRBD2 (5 bases). CDR1 and CDR2 (germline): SGHRS, YFSETQ. V lost 1 base and J 7 bases, leaving 9 bases between the germline ends. The CDR3 contains 12 residues.

This sequence joins TRBV5-5 and TRBJ2-2; a weak D match, TRBD1 (6 bases). From germline, CDR1 is SGHKS and CDR2 YYEKEE (reference sequence). CDR3 length equals 15 residues. Trimming removed 4 bases at V and 2 bases at J, with 12 bases between. The CDR3, as DNA: TGTGCCAGCAGCAGGGACACCCTAAACACCGGGGAGCTGTTTTTT. It translates to CASSRDTLNTGELFF.

In its sample, this clone was seen once. The genes are TRBV2 and TRBJ1-5, with D possibly TRBD1 on 5 matching bases. This CDR3 is 12 amino acids long. The V and J ends lost 6 bases and 9 bases respectively, with 12 bases between them. Per germline, CDR1 SNHLY and CDR2 FYNNEI. The CDR3 DNA follows: TGTGCCAGCAGAGGAGGGGTTCCGCCCCAGCATTTT. Amino acid sequence: CASRGGVPPQHF.

The chain recombines TRBV7-2 with TRBJ1-1; the D is unclear. Germline V lookup: CDR1 SGHTA, CDR2 FQGNSA. The ends were cut back, 5 bases at V and 3 bases at J, with 10 bases in the middle. The CDR3 totals 13 residues. Written as DNA, the CDR3 is TGTGCCAGCAGCCTGGAGCTCTACACTGAAGCTTTCTTT. This encodes CASSLELYTEAFF.

This clone came up once. This sequence joins TRBV6-5 and TRBJ2-2; 10 bases match TRBD2. This CDR3 is 16 amino acids long. Germline V gene data show CDR1 as MNHEY and CDR2 as SVGAGI. V gave up 0 bases and J gave up 8 bases; unmatched junction bases: 6. CDR3 loop: CASSYSRLAGGGELFF. CDR3 in DNA: TGTGCCAGCAGTTACTCGAGATTAGCGGGGGGAGGGGAGCTGTTTTTT.

The chain recombines TRBV4-3 with TRBJ2-1; D may be TRBD2 (6 bases). Germline CDR1 LGHNA, CDR2 YSLEER. The V end lost 0 bases, the J end lost 9 bases, and 15 bases lay between the germline ends. This CDR3 region has 15 residues. Here the CDR3 reads CASSQDRRDLGEQFF. Written as DNA, the CDR3 is TGCGCCAGCAGCCAAGATCGTCGGGACTTGGGTGAGCAGTTCTTC.

V and J are TRBV19 and TRBJ1-1; D is unclear. Germline V gene data show CDR1 as LNHDA and CDR2 as SQIVND (reference sequence). The CDR3 totals 12 residues. V shed 5 bases and J shed 5 bases, with 9 bases lying between them. The CDR3 is CASSGVWTEAFF. The CDR3 DNA follows: TGTGCCAGTAGTGGGGTTTGGACTGAAGCTTTCTTT.

This rearrangement joins TRBV7-6 to TRBJ1-5; 9 bases align to TRBD1. The trim removed 5 bases at V and 1 base at J, leaving 3 bases unmatched. The CDR3 is 15 amino acids. Germline V gives CDR1 SGHVS, CDR2 FNYEAQ. The CDR3 sequence is CASSEGTGSNQPQHF. The CDR3 nucleotides read TGTGCCAGCAGCGAAGGGACAGGGAGCAATCAGCCCCAGCATTTT.

This clone was seen just once. The rearrangement uses TRBV7-9 and TRBJ1-3; D ambiguous. The CDR3 contains 13 residues. V dropped 1 base and J dropped 1 base, with 2 bases sitting between them. Germline V CDR1 and CDR2: SEHNR, FQNEAQ (reference sequence). The CDR3 loop is CASSLGSGNTIYF. CDR3 bases: TGTGCCAGCAGCTTAGGTTCTGGAAACACCATATATTTT.

There are a few counts of this clone. The rearrangement uses TRBV5-4 and TRBJ2-7, with 9 bases fitting TRBD1. Trimming removed 4 bases from V and 4 bases from J; junction bases left unmatched: 15. Germline V CDR1 and CDR2: SGHNT, YYREEE (reference sequence). The length of the CDR3 is 17 residues. The CDR3 coding sequence is TGTGCCAGCAGCCCCGGTTTGACAGGGGGTTCGGGGTACGAGCAGTACTTC. It yields the protein CASSPGLTGGSGYEQYF.

The V and J genes are TRBV18 and TRBJ2-3; D not certain. Deletions cut 3 bases from V and 0 bases from J, with 1 base between. Germline CDR1 reads KGHSH; CDR2 reads LQKENI. There are 12 residues in the CDR3. This chain's CDR3 is CASSPSTDTQYF. CDR3 sequence (DNA): TGTGCCAGCTCACCTAGCACAGATACGCAGTATTTT.